This entry features one T cell receptor (beta chain) sequence. Which antigen it targets is not known. The record has no base qualities; no much larger clone is one base away. The entry originates in a study of cytomegalovirus exposure and HLA in healthy donors (dated by TCRdb to about 2017). Regarding the study in general: According to a later analysis, one platform produced both the roughly 120 validation repertoires and the 700 or so repertoires of the first cohort. To predict cytomegalovirus infection status, the study brought together high-throughput TCR immunosequencing, statistical association of individual TCRs with disease status, and machine learning. Along with the 666-subject first cohort, a separate validation cohort of over a hundred different subjects was used. The study aimed to test whether cataloging public T cell receptors could reveal signatures of past pathogen exposure.

V is shortened by 4 bases, J by 8 bases, and the region joining them spans 17 bases. The CDR3 measures 14 amino acids from cysteine to phenylalanine. Here the CDR3 DNA is all that survives: 42 bases in frame from base 1. CDR1 and CDR2, per the germline V gene (reference sequence), are LNHDA and SQIVND. The donors were included in the validation cohort of some 120 subjects, a group kept apart from the approximately 700-subject first cohort. General study outcomes and caveats: In both the original and validation cohorts, the classifier was reported to diagnose cytomegalovirus status with high specificity and sensitivity. Most TCR sequences were seen in very few donors, while some public TCRs were found in many individuals. The study listed around 160 TCR beta chains as associated with cytomegalovirus. It was suggested by the authors that the approach could potentially be generalized to other disease states and immunological phenotypes. Subsequent analysis determined that TCRs grouped into clusters in the first cohort also showed a tendency toward co-occurrence across the 120 validation repertoires, and approximately 93% of cluster scores exceeded 0. A later analysis lacked HLA typing for the validation cohort, so it scored co-occurrence in that cohort across all 120 repertoires. In vitro tests confirmed that a few of the cytomegalovirus-associated TCR beta chains recognize cytomegalovirus antigens.

The method behind the library was the immunoSEQ multiplex PCR assay. Regarding the original processing steps: A statistical classification framework was developed to diagnose cytomegalovirus status using the catalog of TCR beta chain sequences. TCRdb took over this immuneACCESS table, retaining in-frame rearrangements with V and J assigned. Such tables are incomplete; in checked studies, under half of the missing clones stem from an unresolved V gene, and the remainder is unexplained. The V and J calls and clone size are taken from that table; D and trimming were inferred from the DNA. Across this sample there are 150,000 to 200,000 clones, with roughly 90% seen only once. The ten largest clones capture around 10% of the sample.

The sequencing sample was made of PBMCs. This TCR was recovered from a woman under 30 in good health and CMV-seropositive. The chain was built from TRBV19 and TRBJ1-2; D gene: possibly TRBD1, on 5 matching bases. The nucleotide sequence reads TGTGCCAGTAGTACCCCCAAAACAGGTCGCGGCTACACCTTC. It translates to CASSTPKTGRGYTF.